Presented here are 21 T cell receptor beta chains from one specimen sequenced in a study of blood T cell repertoires in COVID-19. Clones were sequenced by immunoSEQ multiplex PCR, and TCRdb holds only the in-frame ones, with some missing. The sample holds tens of thousands of clones, around 85% seen once. Material: peripheral blood. The source is a middle-aged man with acute or convalescent COVID-19.

The V and J genes are TRBV3-1 (or the pseudogene TRBV3-2) and TRBJ2-7; TRBD1 is a possible D gene (6 bases). The CDR3 contains 21 residues. Deletions cut 0 bases from V and 3 bases from J, with 30 bases between. In germline, CDR1 is LGHDT, CDR2 YNNKEL (reference sequence). CDR3 amino acids: CASSQDRGLDVRRQGRYEQYF. For the CDR3, the DNA is TGTGCCAGCAGCCAAGATAGGGGCCTAGATGTCCGTCGGCAGGGGCGCTACGAGCAGTACTTC.

The V call is TRBV29-1, the J call TRBJ2-2; tentative D call: TRBD2 (6 bases). Trimming cost V 4 bases and J 4 bases, with 13 bases left between them. The CDR3 covers 14 residues. The V gene's germline CDR1 is SQVTM and CDR2 ANQGSEA. CDR3 sequence reads: CSVVEGRGTGELFF. DNA for the CDR3: TGCAGCGTTGTGGAGGGGCGAGGCACCGGGGAGCTGTTTTTT.

The rearrangement links TRBV3-1 (or the pseudogene TRBV3-2) to TRBJ2-2; TRBD2 aligns across 7 bases. Losses at the gene ends were 4 bases for V and 5 bases for J; bases not matched to a gene: 7. The germline CDR1 and CDR2 sequences are LGHDT and YNNKEL (reference sequence). CDR3 length equals 15 residues. CDR3 protein: CASSPPRGGTGELFF. CDR3 DNA sequence: TGTGCCAGCAGCCCCCCCCGCGGGGGAACCGGGGAGCTGTTTTTT.

V gene TRBV2 combines with J gene TRBJ1-5; no reliable D call. Germline values: CDR1 SNHLY, CDR2 FYNNEI. V was cut by 2 bases and J by 6 bases, with 8 bases left in between. The CDR3 covers 13 residues. The CDR3 sequence is CASSERLSQPQHF. Here the CDR3 DNA reads TGTGCCAGCAGTGAACGGTTAAGTCAGCCCCAGCATTTT.

As DNA, the CDR3 is TGCAGCGTTGTACTCAGTAGCCGGGAGACCCAGTACTTC. This gives the protein CSVVLSSRETQYF. The rearrangement uses TRBV29-1 and TRBJ2-5; no clear D. Trimming left V 4 bases short and J 5 bases short, with 14 bases between. The V gene's germline CDR1 is SQVTM and CDR2 ANQGSEA. The CDR3 is 13 amino acids.

The chain has TRBV30 and TRBJ1-5, with 7 positions matching TRBD1. The CDR3 extends over 18 amino acids. The germline gives CDR1 GTSNPN, CDR2 SVGIG (reference sequence). V shed 1 base and J 0 bases; nucleotides not matched to a gene: 12. The DNA for the CDR3 is TGTGCCTGGAGTGCCGTGATCCGGGACAGCCATAGCAATCAGCCCCAGCATTTT. This sequence encodes CAWSAVIRDSHSNQPQHF.

This chain uses TRBV3-1 (or the pseudogene TRBV3-2) with TRBJ2-1; D is unresolved. The CDR3 is 15 residues long. The V and J ends lost 0 bases and 0 bases respectively, with 6 bases between them. Germline values: CDR1 LGHDT, CDR2 YNNKEL (reference sequence). As DNA, the CDR3 is TGTGCCAGCAGCCAAGAAGTTAGCTCCTACAATGAGCAGTTCTTC. It yields the protein CASSQEVSSYNEQFF.

This clone was picked up a small number of times. J is TRBJ2-7 and V is TRBV2; 8 nucleotides line up with TRBD2. CDR3 size: 14 residues. Germline V lookup: CDR1 SNHLY, CDR2 FYNNEI. The J segment lost 1 base and the V segment lost 6 bases, leaving 5 bases of the junction unmatched. CDR3 sequence (DNA): TGTGCCAGCAGGCTAGCGGGTCCTTCCTACGAGCAGTACTTC. Its translation: CASRLAGPSYEQYF.

The chain is built from TRBV3-1 (or the pseudogene TRBV3-2) and TRBJ1-1; weak D call: TRBD1 (5 bases). This CDR3 contains 14 residues. Trimming took 0 bases from V and 1 from J, leaving 6 bases between them. Germline CDR1 is LGHDT and CDR2 is YNNKEL (reference sequence). CDR3 DNA: TGTGCCAGCAGCCAAGACAGGGCGAACACTGAAGCTTTCTTT. Translated: CASSQDRANTEAFF.

The chain is built from TRBV9 and TRBJ1-1; D unresolved. This CDR3 comprises 13 residues. Deletions cut 3 bases from V and 4 bases from J, with 10 bases between. From germline, CDR1 is SGDLS and CDR2 YYNGEE. CDR3 region: CASSAGEGTEAFF. The CDR3 DNA follows: TGTGCCAGCAGCGCAGGTGAGGGCACTGAAGCTTTCTTT. The full variable domain, its missing parts supplied by reference TRBV9 and TRBJ1-1, is DSGVTQTPKHLITATGQRVTLRCSPRSGDLSVYWYQQSLDQGLQFLIQYYNGEERAKGNILERFSAQQFPDLHSELNLSSLELGDSALYFCASSAGEGTEAFFGQGTRLTVV.

The J gene is TRBJ1-5, the V gene TRBV6-1; 10 bases fit TRBD1. The CDR3 is 16 amino acids. The V segment lost 3 bases and the J segment 6 bases; nucleotides outside the gene matches: 8. Germline values: CDR1 MNHNS, CDR2 SASEGT. The CDR3 DNA sequence: TGTGCCAGCAGTGAGGGATCCCGGACAGGGGGTCAGCCCCAGCATTTT. Protein sequence: CASSEGSRTGGQPQHF.

The J gene is TRBJ1-5, the V gene TRBV19, with a weak D call TRBD1 (6 bases). Germline assignment: CDR1 LNHDA and CDR2 SQIVND (reference sequence). The CDR3 extends over 13 amino acids. Deletions cut 9 bases from V and 7 bases from J, with 16 bases between. The CDR3, as DNA: TGTGCCAGCGGGACAATCTCTGAGCAGCCCCAGCATTTT. Amino acid sequence: CASGTISEQPQHF. Drawing the rest from reference TRBV19 and TRBJ1-5, the complete variable domain is DGGITQSPKYLFRKEGQNVTLSCEQNLNHDAMYWYRQDPGQGLRLIYYSQIVNDFQKGDIAEGYSVSREKKESFPLTVTSAQKNPTAFYLCASGTISEQPQHFGDGTRLSIL.

The chain joins TRBV2 to TRBJ2-3, with 7 bases identical to TRBD2. The CDR3 extends over 18 amino acids. CDR1 is SNHLY, CDR2 FYNNEI, per germline. Trimming took 6 bases from V and 2 from J; bases not matched to a gene: 17. CDR3 protein: CASSSTGTPGGYTDTQYF. The CDR3 nucleotides are TGTGCCAGCAGCTCGACCGGGACCCCGGGGGGATACACAGATACGCAGTATTTT.

The chain carries TRBV2 and TRBJ2-7; 9 bases match TRBD1. Looked up from germline, CDR1 is SNHLY and CDR2 is FYNNEI. This CDR3 region has 15 residues. The trim removed 4 bases at V and 5 bases at J, leaving 9 bases unmatched. In DNA form, the CDR3 reads TGTGCCAGCAGTGCTTGGGACAGGGTCGAAAACGAGCAGTACTTC. It is translated as CASSAWDRVENEQYF.

This clone has only one observation. The rearrangement links TRBV3-1 (or the pseudogene TRBV3-2) to TRBJ1-5, with D uncertain. V lost 1 base and J lost 2, with 6 bases in between. CDR3 length equals 14 residues. Germline V lookup: CDR1 LGHDT, CDR2 YNNKEL (reference sequence). The CDR3 is CASSQVLGNQPQHF. The CDR3 DNA sequence: TGTGCCAGCAGCCAAGTATTAGGCAATCAGCCCCAGCATTTT.

The chain uses TRBV6-5 and TRBJ1-5, with D possibly TRBD1 on 5 matching bases. V shed 2 bases and J shed 0 bases, with 8 bases lying between them. The germline V gene encodes CDR1 MNHEY and CDR2 SVGAGI. The CDR3 length is 15 residues. The CDR3 coding sequence is TGTGCCAGCAGTTACCTCGACAGTAGCAATCAGCCCCAGCATTTT. This translates into CASSYLDSSNQPQHF.

The table lists this clone with a few counts. The chain recombines TRBV10-3 with TRBJ2-2; 7 nucleotides align to TRBD2. The CDR3 runs 13 residues. Germline trimming cut 6 bases from V and 10 bases from J; bases unmatched to any gene: 8. The germline gives CDR1 ENHRY, CDR2 SYGVKD. CDR3 sequence: CAISFTAGLELFF. DNA of the CDR3: TGTGCCATCAGCTTCACAGCGGGGCTGGAGCTGTTTTTT.

This clone has just a few counts. The chain links TRBV7-9 to TRBJ2-3; TRBD2 is a possible D gene (7 bases). CDR3 length: 14 residues. Trimming shortened V by 5 bases and J by 6 bases, and 15 bases separated the two germline ends. Germline V CDR1 and CDR2: SEHNR, FQNEAQ (reference sequence). The CDR3 DNA reads TGTGCCAGCAGCCTTGGGGGGGCCCCCGATACGCAGTATTTT. Encoded protein: CASSLGGAPDTQYF.

The chain links TRBV5-6 to TRBJ2-2, with TRBD2 as a possible D gene (6 bases). CDR1 and CDR2 (germline): SGHDT, YYEEEE. Trimming took 6 bases from V and 3 from J, leaving 24 bases between them. CDR3 size: 18 residues. CDR3 in DNA: TGTGCCAGCAACAAGCTAAGGGGCGGGAAAGGGTACACCGGGGAGCTGTTTTTT. Protein product: CASNKLRGGKGYTGELFF.

V is TRBV24-1 and J is TRBJ1-2; TRBD1 is a possible D gene (5 bases). The V gene lost 2 bases and the J gene lost 6 bases, with 18 bases spanning the gap. CDR3 length equals 16 residues. Germline CDR1 KGHDR, CDR2 SFDVKD. The chain's CDR3 is CATSDSQTGGVNGYTF. CDR3 coding DNA: TGTGCCACCAGTGATTCACAAACTGGGGGGGTTAATGGCTACACCTTC.

The CDR3 nucleotides read TGCGCCAGCCACAACAAAGAGGGCTATGGCTACACCTTC. It specifies CASHNKEGYGYTF. The chain is built from TRBV5-1 and TRBJ1-2, with D uncertain. The CDR3 sequence is 13 residues long. Germline CDR1 and CDR2: SGHRS and YFSETQ. Trimming removed 7 bases at V and 4 bases at J, with 14 bases between.